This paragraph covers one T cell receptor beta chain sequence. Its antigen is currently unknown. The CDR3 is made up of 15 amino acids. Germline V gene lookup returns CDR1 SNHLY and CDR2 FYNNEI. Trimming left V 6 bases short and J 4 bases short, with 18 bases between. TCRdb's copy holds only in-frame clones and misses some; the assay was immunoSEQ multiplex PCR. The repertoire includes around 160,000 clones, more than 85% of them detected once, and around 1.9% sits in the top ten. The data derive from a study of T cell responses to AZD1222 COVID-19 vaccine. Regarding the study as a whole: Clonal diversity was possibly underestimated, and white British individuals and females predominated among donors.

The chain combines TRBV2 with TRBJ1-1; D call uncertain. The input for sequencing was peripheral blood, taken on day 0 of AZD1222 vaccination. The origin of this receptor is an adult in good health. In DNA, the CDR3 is TGTGCCAGCAGCAAAGAGATGGGGTCAGGCACTGAAGCTTTCTTT. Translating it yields CASSKEMGSGTEAFF.